These 8 T cell receptor beta chains share one sample of origin, sequenced in a study of identical twins. MiXCR, applied by TCRdb to the 5' RACE reads, yields one record per CDR3 protein. The sample comprises 600,000 to 850,000 distinct CDR3 sequences, around a sixth of which are singletons, and around 14% rests with the top ten. These data are also associated with another study on T cells expressing NK-cell markers.

Sequenced: PBMCs. The receptors derive from a woman younger than 30 in good health.

This clonotype was seen only a few times. The chain recombines TRBV29-1 with TRBJ1-1; TRBD1 might be the D (6 bases). CDR1 is SQVTM, CDR2 ANQGSEA, per germline. CDR3 length: 14 amino acids. The V end lost 7 bases, the J end lost 5 bases, and 20 bases lay between the germline ends. The CDR3 spells CSGGTRASGTEAFF. The CDR3 DNA sequence: TGCAGCGGGGGGACACGAGCAAGTGGGACTGAAGCTTTCTTT. The full variable domain, completed using reference TRBV29-1 and TRBJ1-1, is SAVISQKPSRDICQRGTSLTIQCQVDSQVTMMFWYRQQPGQSLTLIATANQGSEATYESGFVIDKFPISRPNLTFSTLTVSNMSPEDSSIYLCSGGTRASGTEAFFGQGTRLTVV.

In this sample, this clonotype turned up a few times. The gene calls are TRBV7-9 and TRBJ2-1; D is perhaps TRBD2 (5 bases). V was clipped by 5 bases and J by 7 bases, with 9 bases between them. Germline CDR1 reads SEHNR; CDR2 reads FQNEAQ (reference sequence). The CDR3 has 12 amino acids. This chain's CDR3 is CASSARENEQFF. CDR3 sequence (DNA): TGTGCCAGCAGCGCCCGGGAAAATGAGCAGTTCTTC.

The genes are TRBV20-1 and TRBJ2-7, with 9 bases matching TRBD1. V lost 0 bases and J lost 6; bases outside the gene matches: 6. Germline V gene sequence: CDR1 DFQATT, CDR2 SNEGSKA (reference sequence). The CDR3 length is 14 residues. CDR3 loop: CSARDTTGGSEQYF. Written as DNA, the CDR3 is TGCAGTGCTAGAGATACGACAGGGGGGAGCGAGCAGTACTTC.

In its sample, this clonotype was seen a few times. The J gene is TRBJ1-6, the V gene TRBV20-1, with no clear D. The CDR3 totals 15 residues. The germline V gene encodes CDR1 DFQATT and CDR2 SNEGSKA (reference sequence). Trimming removed 3 bases at V and 0 bases at J, with 9 bases between. CDR3 DNA sequence: TGCAGTGCTAGTATCGCGAGCTCCTATAATTCACCCCTCCACTTT. Protein sequence: CSASIASSYNSPLHF.

V is TRBV6-1 and J is TRBJ2-7; 7 bases agree with TRBD1. Germline lookup yields CDR1 MNHNS and CDR2 SASEGT. The CDR3 is 15 residues long. Trimming at V came to 6 bases and at J to 0 bases, leaving 8 bases not matched to a gene. The CDR3 coding sequence is TGTGCCAGCAGATCTAAGGACAGGTTCTCCTACGAGCAGTACTTC. Amino acids: CASRSKDRFSYEQYF.

This clonotype showed up just a few times. The chain is built from TRBV7-9 and TRBJ2-2; no clear D. CDR3 size: 10 residues. Trimming stripped 5 bases from V and 11 bases from J, with 6 bases between. The germline gives CDR1 SEHNR, CDR2 FQNEAQ (reference sequence). CDR3 in DNA: TGTGCCAGCAGCGGGCTCGAGCTGTTTTTT. Translating it yields CASSGLELFF.

This clonotype was detected a few times. The CDR3 region is CASSLIGQGAYNEQFF. The CDR3 nucleotides are TGCGCCAGCAGCCTCATTGGACAGGGGGCCTACAATGAGCAGTTCTTC. The V call is TRBV5-1, the J call TRBJ2-1, with 10 positions matching TRBD1. V was pared by 4 bases and J by 2 bases, with 6 bases of the junction left unmatched. Germline V CDR1 and CDR2: SGHRS, YFSETQ. This CDR3 contains 16 residues.

This clonotype was found a few times. The rearrangement uses TRBV9 and TRBJ2-3; D might be TRBD1 (6 bases). This CDR3 is 15 amino acids long. The germline CDR1 and CDR2 sequences are SGDLS and YYNGEE. Trimming took 0 bases from V and 8 from J, leaving 16 bases between them. CDR3 region: CASSVESGSRGTQYF. The CDR3 DNA reads TGTGCCAGCAGCGTAGAATCTGGGTCCAGGGGTACGCAGTATTTT. Filled out from reference TRBV9 and TRBJ2-3, the complete variable domain reads DSGVTQTPKHLITATGQRVTLRCSPRSGDLSVYWYQQSLDQGLQFLIQYYNGEERAKGNILERFSAQQFPDLHSELNLSSLELGDSALYFCASSVESGSRGTQYFGPGTRLTVL.